The entry below gives a single T cell receptor (beta chain) sequence along with its context. The CDR3 length is 14 residues. Germline loops: CDR1 SQVTM, CDR2 ANQGSEA. The V end was cut by 3 bases, the J end by 2 bases, with 12 bases between. The entry originates in a study of CD8 T cells in ankylosing spondylitis. TCRdb redid the calling of the 5' RACE reads with MiXCR, one entry per CDR3 protein. The table records approximately 200,000 distinct CDR3 sequences, roughly 13% of them present only once. Sequenced sample: blood, either unsorted or a sorted T cell fraction (not recorded which). This rearrangement joins TRBV29-1 to TRBJ2-3; D is unclear. The receptor was isolated from a male donor with ankylosing spondylitis or in good health (not recorded which). In DNA, the CDR3 is TGCAGCGTTGACCTCAGGAGTTTCACAGATACGCAGTATTTT. Its translation is CSVDLRSFTDTQYF.